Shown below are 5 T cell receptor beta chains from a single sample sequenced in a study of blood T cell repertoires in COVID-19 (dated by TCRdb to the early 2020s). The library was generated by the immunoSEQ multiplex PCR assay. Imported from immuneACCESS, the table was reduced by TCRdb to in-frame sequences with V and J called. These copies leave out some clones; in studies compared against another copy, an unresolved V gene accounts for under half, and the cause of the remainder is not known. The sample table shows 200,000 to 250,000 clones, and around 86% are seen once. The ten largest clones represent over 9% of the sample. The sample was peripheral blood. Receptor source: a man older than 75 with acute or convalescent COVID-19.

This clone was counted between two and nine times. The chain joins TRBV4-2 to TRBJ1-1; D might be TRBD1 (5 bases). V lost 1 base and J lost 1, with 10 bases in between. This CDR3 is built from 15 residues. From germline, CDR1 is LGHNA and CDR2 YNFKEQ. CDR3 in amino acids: CASSQGTGGNTEAFF. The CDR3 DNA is TGTGCCAGCAGCCAAGGGACGGGGGGGAACACTGAAGCTTTCTTT.

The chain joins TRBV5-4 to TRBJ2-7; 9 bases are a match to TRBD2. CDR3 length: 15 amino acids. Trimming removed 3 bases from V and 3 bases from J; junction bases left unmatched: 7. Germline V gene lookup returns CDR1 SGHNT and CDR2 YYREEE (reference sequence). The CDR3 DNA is TGTGCCAGCAGCTCCGCAGCGGGAGGACTCTACGAGCAGTACTTC. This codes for CASSSAAGGLYEQYF. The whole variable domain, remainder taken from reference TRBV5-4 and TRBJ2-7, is ETGVTQSPTHLIKTRGQQVTLRCSSQSGHNTVSWYQQALGQGPQFIFQYYREEENGRGNFPPRFSGLQFPNYSSELNVNALELDDSALYLCASSSAAGGLYEQYFGPGTRLTVT.

The CDR3, as DNA: TGCAGCGTCCGGGGGGAAACTGCCTTGGAGCAGTACTTC. This gives the protein CSVRGETALEQYF. The chain employs TRBV29-1 and TRBJ2-7, with TRBD2 matching 7 bases. The germline V gene encodes CDR1 SQVTM and CDR2 ANQGSEA. This CDR3 has 13 residues. Unmatched junction bases numbered 12, after V lost 6 bases and J lost 7 bases.

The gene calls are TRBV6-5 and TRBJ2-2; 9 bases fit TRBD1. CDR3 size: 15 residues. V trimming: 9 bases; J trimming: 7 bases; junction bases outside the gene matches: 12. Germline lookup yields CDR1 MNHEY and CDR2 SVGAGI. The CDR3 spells CASIKQGAQDGELFF. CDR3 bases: TGTGCCAGTATAAAACAGGGGGCGCAGGACGGGGAGCTGTTTTTT.

CDR3 protein: CASRLMGREPYGYTF. The CDR3 DNA is TGTGCCAGCCGCCTGATGGGTCGGGAGCCCTATGGCTACACCTTC. The chain is built from TRBV27 and TRBJ1-2; no clear D. Germline V gene lookup returns CDR1 MNHEY and CDR2 SMNVEV (reference sequence). V lost 8 bases and J lost 4, with 20 bases in between. The CDR3 extends over 15 amino acids.